This TCR beta chain was recovered during a study of cytomegalovirus exposure and HLA in healthy donors. At the level of the study: Caucasian-associated ancestry cluster membership applied to about four fifths of around 400 genotyped donors.

As to this clone: Its antigen is currently unknown.

Study conclusions and caveats: V segments that were indistinguishable, TRBV6-2 and TRBV6-3 among them, were omitted from analysis. Accounts indicate the classifier identified cytomegalovirus status with strong specificity and sensitivity. For most subjects, TCR beta sequences were reported to predict HLA-A and HLA-B alleles with accuracy.

It was with 60 Vbeta and 13 Jbeta primers that the PCR ran. Clones were read by immunoSEQ multiplex PCR, and TCRdb kept only the in-frame ones, dropping some. Here the sample spans about 220,000 clones, less than 85% being singletons. The CDR3 contains 13 residues. Germline CDR1 is GTSNPN and CDR2 is SVGIG (reference sequence). The receptor comes from a man younger than 30 in good health and CMV-seronegative. The specimen was PBMCs. This chain connects TRBV30 to TRBJ2-5, with 7 nucleotides matching TRBD2. TRBJ2-7 explains the end of the DNA better; the J call may be wrong. The CDR3 nucleotides are TGTGCCTGGGGCCAGTCTAGCGGCTACGAGCAGTACTTC. Its protein is CAWGQSSGYEQYF.